This T cell receptor (beta chain) was identified in a study of cytomegalovirus exposure and HLA in healthy donors (dated by TCRdb to about 2017). A note on the overall study: According to an earlier analysis of several hundred of the donors, about 179 million T cells yielded 90 million to 140 million unique TCR beta sequences and around 280 Gb of sequence data. High-throughput TCR immunosequencing, statistical association of individual TCRs with disease status, and machine learning were combined to predict cytomegalovirus infection status. Along with the approximately 700-subject first cohort, a separate validation cohort of over 90 different subjects was used. A later genetic analysis used genome-wide SNP genotypes for about three fifths of the 666 donors, treating that subset as a discovery cohort. Of the approximately 400 genotyped donors, roughly 80% fell in the genetic ancestry cluster associated with self-reported Caucasian donors. Every repertoire in the discovery cohort had been generated on one and the same sequencing platform. Because of strong linkage in the cohort, five DR-DQ haplotypes were treated as single units for association and clustering. In the later analysis, no new phenotypic data were used to find candidate immune exposures; instead, reliance was placed on TCR beta sequences and their occurrence across donors. Among around 400 genotyped donors of the cohort, an average of around 220,000 unique TCR beta nucleotide sequences was sequenced per donor, of which approximately 19% were non-productive. In an earlier analysis of 550 to 700 of the donors, high-throughput TCR beta sequencing was used to judge whether each TCR beta V gene segment behaved as functional or pseudogenic. A later analysis re-examined previously published TCR beta repertoires from around 670 donors and added high-resolution HLA genotyping to investigate patterns of TCR occurrence. The study aimed to test whether signatures of past pathogen exposure could be identified by cataloging public T cell receptors. Donor age, sex, ethnicity and CMV serostatus were compiled together with the repertoire data. Using immunosequencing, the study profiled T cell repertoires from around 680 subjects and related those repertoires to cytomegalovirus serostatus. HLA typing included class I and class II loci at four-digit resolution. Typing coverage varied by locus: roughly 620-640 donors for A, B, C, DRB1 and DQB1; roughly 500 for DQA1; more than 600 for DPA1; some 470 for DPB1. Approximately 300 gigabases of sequencing data and roughly 80 million unique TCR sequences made up an early release that covered several hundred HLA-typed donors. Paper-wide results and their limitations: Across donors, most TCR sequences were observed very rarely, whereas some public TCRs were present in many individuals. A later genetic analysis associated a missense DCLRE1C variant with V-gene and J-gene trimming of TCR beta chains, and an independent cohort replicated the association. The authors suggested that the approach could potentially be generalized to other disease states and immunological phenotypes. An earlier analysis of around 600 of the donors showed that most TCR beta V segments appeared in productive rearrangements either about 87% or about 30% of the time, which broadly matched IMGT annotations. The sequencing pipeline was judged likely to have produced a cluster of highly shared sequence variants as a technical artifact. The classifier was reported to diagnose cytomegalovirus status with high specificity and sensitivity in both the original and validation cohorts. Because the 87-base-pair reads could not distinguish some IMGT-functional V segments, including TRBV6-2 and TRBV6-3, those segments were excluded. When HLA alleles, especially DR and DQ, strongly co-occurred, TCR associations were difficult to assign to individual alleles. The earlier analysis of approximately 590 of the donors excluded 15 to 20 rarely observed V segments, including chromosome 9 orphons, because counts were too low. According to a later analysis, most CMV-associated TCR beta chains appeared to be HLA-restricted, and the HLA associations seemed to be driven largely by CMV exposure. Specific HLA alleles were associated with roughly 17,000 TCR beta sequences at a false discovery rate of 0.05 in a later analysis. Because some donors lacked HLA typing at each locus, the association tests relied only on the typed subset. In a later analysis, HLA-associated TCR beta chains showed more clonal expansion and lower generation probabilities than non-associated chains that were equally common. Linkage disequilibrium might explain the correlated functional status among segregating V segments, but an unknown experimental factor could not be excluded. A few of the identified cytomegalovirus-associated TCR beta chains were confirmed in vitro to be specific for cytomegalovirus antigens. A later analysis reported that several top co-occurrence clusters appeared linked to parvovirus B19, influenza, CMV and Epstein-Barr virus. A later analysis found that TCR association rates varied across HLA loci, with DRB1 alleles showing the most associated TCRs and HLA-C alleles the fewest. The study listed approximately 160 TCR beta chains as associated with cytomegalovirus. Only TCR beta chains were sequenced in this cohort, and the absence of alpha or paired-chain data limited detectable features. A later genetic analysis reported fewer N-insertions in productive TCRs among donors in an Asian-associated ancestry cluster than the roughly 700-donor mean. A further reported finding was that TCR beta sequences accurately predicted the HLA-A and HLA-B alleles for most subjects in the first cohort. The only immune exposure information available for the cohort was CMV serostatus. The presence/absence analyses assumed that sequencing depth was roughly uniform across donors, and that assumption may not be true.

The cohort was made up of roughly 670 healthy bone marrow donors. All cohort members were sampled while nominally healthy, although unrecorded immune exposures were likely present. The donor was CMV seronegative and belonged to the group of 380 or so seronegative cohort members. A peripheral blood sample was provided by each donor, and peripheral blood mononuclear cells were used for TCR beta sequencing. The Qiagen DNeasy Blood Extraction Kit was used to extract genomic DNA from the blood cell samples. CDR1 PRHDT and CDR2 FYEKMQ were looked up in the germline V gene (reference sequence). V is pruned by 0 bases and J by 9 bases, leaving 7 bases of the junction without a gene match. From cysteine to phenylalanine, the CDR3 is 16 amino acids long. Only the CDR3 portion is preserved as DNA: 48 bases, with reading frame beginning at the first base. Libraries came from the immunoSEQ multiplex PCR assay. For the multiplex PCR, a mixture combining 60 forward primers for TCR Vbeta segments and 13 reverse primers for TCR Jbeta segments was used. The CDR3 region of rearranged TCR beta genes was amplified from genomic DNA by a multiplex PCR assay. The amplified TCR beta libraries were sequenced on the Illumina HiSeq System as 87-base-pair reads. From the authors' description of their analysis: Across the 666 repertoires, a later analysis counted about 81 million unique TCR beta chains, around 10 million of which were shared by at least two donors. Raw reads were error-corrected and collapsed into unique sequences by a nearest-neighbor algorithm in which closely related sequences were merged to remove PCR and sequencing errors. V, D and J gene segments were assigned by aligning CDR3 sequences to IMGT reference sequences. For a sequence to be retained, at least a six-nucleotide match to both a V gene segment and a J gene segment was required. Rearrangements were classified as productive when the CDR3 lacked stop codons and remained in frame with V and J, and all other rearrangements were classified as non-productive. CDR3 was defined according to IMGT convention as the region running from the second conserved V-encoded cysteine to the conserved J-encoded phenylalanine. Sequences without an unambiguous match to a single V gene segment were excluded from the earlier analysis of over 500 of the donors. An earlier analysis of 587 of the donors classified V segments as functional when productive rearrangements were above 56.7% and as segregating when the standard deviation between donors was above 5%. A statistical classification framework was built for diagnosing cytomegalovirus status from the catalog of TCR beta chain sequences. A later analysis assigned V and J genes by comparing TCR nucleotide sequences with IMGT/GENE-DB human TR gene sequences. Using the TCRdist pipeline, a later analysis assigned CDR3 sequences along with most-parsimonious VDJ recombination scenarios. In a later analysis, each TCR beta chain was defined by its CDR3 amino acid sequence together with its V-gene family, and reads lacking a unique V-gene family were excluded. In a later analysis, a few hundred highly shared, low-generation-probability nucleotide sequences were removed to address suspected cross-contamination and a sequencing artifact. For each public chain, a later analysis derived a clonal expansion index from normalized ranks of inferred template counts within each repertoire. In a later analysis, generation probabilities were computed with a VDJ recombination model fitted to out-of-frame rearrangements, and the resulting probabilities were checked against IGoR. In a later analysis, hypergeometric tests were used to score TCR-TCR, TCR-HLA and TCR-CMV co-occurrence, with a repertoire-size bias correction applied to TCR pairs. In a later analysis, false discovery rates were estimated by permuting HLA or CMV assignments 20 times. In a later analysis, co-occurring TCRs were grouped using DBSCAN, and TCRdist sequence similarity was added for clustering within HLA-allele-positive subsets. Co-occurrence clustering excluded repertoires with fewer than 30,000 or more than 120,000 public chains, plus five with anomalous nucleotide sharing. TCRdb carries this immuneACCESS record with in-frame sequences only. Its versions omit some clonotypes, under half of them owing to an unresolved V gene in the studies checked, with the rest unexplained. V and J calls and clone size are as listed in that table; D and trimming were resolved from the DNA. This sample is represented by around 170,000 clones; just over 75% of them were singletons. The top ten clonotypes cover 1.4% to 1.5% of the sample.

As to this clone: Its antigen remains unidentified. No base qualities exist here, and no much larger clone lies one base off it.

The source of this sequence is a man aged 18 to 29 in good health and CMV-seronegative. Specimen: PBMCs. Recombination connected TRBV13 to TRBJ2-3, and TRBD2 aligns with 12 junction nucleotides. The CDR3 has the sequence CASSLGASGGDDTQYF. Here is the DNA: TGTGCCAGCAGCTTAGGGGCTAGCGGGGGGGATGACACGCAGTATTTT.